The 21 T cell receptor beta chains below were found in one sample sequenced in a study of cytomegalovirus exposure and HLA in healthy donors. Researchers ran the PCR with 60 Vbeta and 13 Jbeta primers. The data were produced by immunoSEQ multiplex PCR, yet TCRdb's version contains in-frame clones alone and is incomplete. The sample yields approximately 130,000 clones, approximately 78% seen once. Material for sequencing was PBMCs. The source of these receptors is a woman aged 45 to 65 in good health and CMV-seropositive.

J is TRBJ1-6 and V is TRBV11-2; D is unclear. There are 13 residues in the CDR3. Trimming stripped 2 bases from V and 7 bases from J, with 6 bases between. Germline CDR1 SGHAT, CDR2 FQNNGV. The CDR3 loop reads CASSLIRNSPLHF. For the CDR3, the DNA is TGTGCCAGCAGCTTAATCCGGAATTCACCCCTCCACTTT.

The chain links TRBV21-1 to TRBJ2-7; the table gives TRBD2 as D, unverified against the DNA. TRBV21-1 is a known pseudogene. This CDR3 has 17 amino acids. DNA of the CDR3: TGTGCCAGCAGCAAAACCCACCGGGAGGGAGGGCCACACGAGCAGTACTTC. Translated, it gives CASSKTHREGGPHEQYF.

V and J are TRBV30 and TRBJ2-2; perhaps TRBD2 as D (6 bases). The V end lost 0 bases, the J end lost 4 bases, and 9 bases lay between the germline ends. The CDR3 is made up of 14 amino acids. The germline V gene encodes CDR1 GTSNPN and CDR2 SVGIG (reference sequence). CDR3 region: CAWSVYGGTGELFF. CDR3 nucleotides: TGTGCCTGGAGTGTATACGGGGGCACCGGGGAGCTGTTTTTT.

This clone has a single count. The J gene is TRBJ2-2, the V gene TRBV30; D gene uncertain. Germline CDR1 reads GTSNPN; CDR2 reads SVGIG (reference sequence). V lost 7 bases and J 2 bases, leaving 14 bases between the germline ends. The length of the CDR3 is 14 residues. The CDR3 loop is CASRGVVNTGELFF. The CDR3, as DNA: TGTGCCTCCCGAGGTGTCGTTAACACCGGGGAGCTGTTTTTT.

Notes on this clone: An end of the junction differs from the germline gene, which may be a read error. This rearrangement joins TRBV2 to TRBJ2-6; perhaps TRBD1 as D (5 bases). This CDR3 comprises 18 residues. From germline, CDR1 is SNHLY and CDR2 FYNNEI. In nucleotides, the CDR3 is TGTGCCAGCAGTGAGTTGAGTGTATGGAGCTCTGGGGCCAACGGCCTGACTTTC. It is translated as CASSELSVWSSGANGLTF.

The genes are TRBV9 and TRBJ2-7; 7 bases are shared with TRBD1. V trimming: 3 bases; J trimming: 0 bases; junction bases outside the gene matches: 3. Per germline, CDR1 SGDLS and CDR2 YYNGEE. The CDR3 has 14 amino acids. CDR3 nucleotide sequence: TGTGCCAGCAGCGCGGACAGGCACTCCTACGAGCAGTACTTC. This sequence encodes CASSADRHSYEQYF.

The V call is TRBV25-1, the J call TRBJ2-1; D not resolved. V lost 8 bases and J lost 0, with 11 bases in between. This CDR3 comprises 14 residues. Germline V gene data show CDR1 as MGHDK and CDR2 as SYGVNS. The CDR3 coding sequence is TGTGCCAGCTCGTCGCCGAGCTCCTACAATGAGCAGTTCTTC. Protein sequence: CASSSPSSYNEQFF.

This clone was seen a single time. CDR3 DNA sequence: TGTGCCAGCAGCGTCACTGGTTTCGCCGGGGAGCTGTTTTTT. This gives the protein CASSVTGFAGELFF. The chain joins TRBV13 to TRBJ2-2; D gene uncertain. The CDR3 sequence is 14 residues long. Looked up from germline, CDR1 is PRHDT and CDR2 is FYEKMQ (reference sequence). Trimming removed 5 bases from V and 6 bases from J, with 13 bases in between.

This chain uses TRBV5-5 with TRBJ2-7, with 8 bases fitting TRBD2. Germline values: CDR1 SGHKS, CDR2 YYEKEE (reference sequence). The junction had 5 bases not matched to a gene; V was cut back by 0 bases and J by 6 bases. This CDR3 spans 14 amino acids. CDR3 in amino acids: CASSLGTGLAEQYF. CDR3 in DNA: TGTGCCAGCAGCTTGGGGACCGGACTAGCCGAGCAGTACTTC.

The chain uses TRBV25-1 and TRBJ2-1; TRBD2 matches 9 bases. The germline gives CDR1 MGHDK, CDR2 SYGVNS. Trimming cost V 2 bases and J 3 bases; bases outside gene matches: 5. The CDR3 sequence is 16 residues long. The CDR3 protein is CASSEDGGRGYNEQFF. DNA for the CDR3: TGTGCCAGCAGTGAAGACGGCGGGAGGGGCTACAATGAGCAGTTCTTC. Full variable domain (rest looked up from reference TRBV25-1 and TRBJ2-1): EADIYQTPRYLVIGTGKKITLECSQTMGHDKMYWYQQDPGMELHLIHYSYGVNSTEKGDLSSESTVSRIRTEHFPLTLESARPSHTSQYLCASSEDGGRGYNEQFFGPGTRLTVL.

This clone was counted between two and nine times. The J gene is TRBJ1-5, the V gene TRBV6-6; D perhaps matches TRBD1 (6 bases). Per germline, CDR1 MNHNY and CDR2 SVGAGI (reference sequence). CDR3 length: 15 amino acids. V was cut by 2 bases and J by 7 bases, with 15 bases left in between. Here the CDR3 DNA reads TGTGCCAGCAGTTACCTTACAGGGCTTGAGCAGCCCCAGCATTTT. The encoded protein is CASSYLTGLEQPQHF.

This sequence joins TRBV5-8 and TRBJ1-2; 7 bases agree with TRBD1. The germline gives CDR1 SGHTS, CDR2 YDEGEE. Trimming took 0 bases from V and 0 from J; bases not matched to a gene: 5. The CDR3 is 16 residues long. The CDR3 DNA reads TGTGCCAGCAGCTTGGTTCAGGGACAGACTAACTATGGCTACACCTTC. Encoded protein: CASSLVQGQTNYGYTF. Complete variable domain (other parts from reference TRBV5-8 and TRBJ1-2): EAGVTQSPTHLIKTRGQQATLRCSPISGHTSVYWYQQALGLGLQFLLWYDEGEERNRGNFPPRFSGRQFPNYSSELNVNALELEDSALYLCASSLVQGQTNYGYTFGSGTRLTVV.

The rearrangement uses TRBV6-6 and TRBJ2-1; 12 positions match TRBD2. The junction had 10 bases not matched to a gene; V was cut back by 6 bases and J by 10 bases. CDR1 and CDR2 from the germline V gene are MNHNY and SVGAGI (reference sequence). The CDR3 totals 15 residues. CDR3: CASRDSTSGRREQFF. CDR3 sequence (DNA): TGTGCCAGCAGGGACTCGACTAGCGGGAGACGGGAGCAGTTCTTC.

This clone was detected a few times. CDR3 in amino acids: CASSPTPGQTIYGYTF. As DNA, the CDR3 is TGTGCCAGCAGCCCTACTCCGGGACAGACCATCTATGGCTACACCTTC. The J gene is TRBJ1-2, the V gene TRBV7-9; TRBD1 matches 7 bases. Germline CDR1 is SEHNR and CDR2 is FQNEAQ (reference sequence). This CDR3 spans 16 amino acids. Trimming took 5 bases from V and 4 from J; bases not matched to a gene: 13.

This clone appeared a few times. Other DNA sequences in this sample translate to the same CDR3. This chain joins TRBV6-5 and TRBJ2-1; 8 nucleotides align to TRBD2. Germline CDR1 reads MNHEY; CDR2 reads SVGAGI. The V and J ends lost 2 bases and 4 bases, in that order; junction bases with no gene match: 4. The CDR3 has 15 amino acids. In DNA form, the CDR3 reads TGTGCCAGCAGTTACGGGGCTAGCGGGTACAATGAGCAGTTCTTC. Translated, it gives CASSYGASGYNEQFF.

The chain carries TRBV5-1 and TRBJ2-2; 9 bases align to TRBD2. With 4 bases clipped from V and 2 bases from J, the junction kept 6 bases outside the gene matches. The CDR3 spans 16 residues. Germline CDR1 is SGHRS and CDR2 is YFSETQ. CDR3 DNA sequence: TGCGCCAGCAGCCCCCGACTAGCGGAAAACACCGGGGAGCTGTTTTTT. It translates to CASSPRLAENTGELFF.

The CDR3 region is CSVTRDSSGNTIYF. The CDR3, as DNA: TGCAGCGTAACACGGGACAGCTCTGGAAACACCATATATTTT. The gene calls are TRBV29-1 and TRBJ1-3; 7 bases agree with TRBD1. V lost 6 bases, J lost 0 bases, and 5 bases stayed unmatched. The CDR3 extends over 14 amino acids. The germline CDR1 and CDR2 sequences are SQVTM and ANQGSEA.

The chain employs TRBV6-1 and TRBJ2-5; D is ambiguous. The germline gives CDR1 MNHNS, CDR2 SASEGT. Trimming pared 3 bases from V and 1 base from J, leaving 12 bases between. The CDR3 spans 15 residues. For the CDR3, the DNA is TGTGCCAGCAGTGATCGTGAGTGGTCCCAAGAGACCCAGTACTTC. Its protein is CASSDREWSQETQYF.

V gene TRBV15 combines with J gene TRBJ2-7; D remains ambiguous. Germline CDR1 and CDR2: LNHNV and YYDKDF (reference sequence). V was clipped by 0 bases and J by 6 bases, with 9 bases between them. The CDR3 extends over 13 amino acids. Here the CDR3 DNA reads TGTGCCACCAGCAGAGATGTAGGCGGCGAGCAGTACTTC. Encoded protein: CATSRDVGGEQYF. Full variable domain (outside the CDR3, taken from reference TRBV15 and TRBJ2-7): DAMVIQNPRYQVTQFGKPVTLSCSQTLNHNVMYWYQQKSSQAPKLLFHYYDKDFNNEADTPDNFQSRRPNTSFCFLDIRSPGLGDTAMYLCATSRDVGGEQYFGPGTRLTVT.

The genes are TRBV15 and TRBJ2-2; maybe TRBD1 (6 bases). The germline V gene encodes CDR1 LNHNV and CDR2 YYDKDF (reference sequence). The CDR3 runs 15 residues. V lost 6 bases to trimming and J lost 3 bases, with 14 bases between them. Written as DNA, the CDR3 is TGTGCCACCAGGGGGTCACAGGGATACACCGGGGAGCTGTTTTTT. This translates into CATRGSQGYTGELFF.

This clone has only a few counts. Other DNA sequences within the sample encode an identical CDR3. This chain joins TRBV7-6 and TRBJ2-7; 7 bases agree with TRBD2. The CDR3 is 16 residues long. The V gene's germline CDR1 is SGHVS and CDR2 FNYEAQ. V lost 1 base and J lost 5; bases outside the gene matches: 11. This CDR3 reads CASSLGGGRALDEQYF. The DNA for the CDR3 is TGTGCCAGCAGCTTAGGGGGTGGGAGGGCCTTGGACGAGCAGTACTTC.